This T cell receptor beta chain was found in a study of T cells in Graves' hyperthyroidism and ophthalmopathy. Amplified regions were TCR beta CDR3 sequences from RNA transcripts. In the first-round RT-PCR of the TCR CDR3, the HTBI primer set was used. TCRdb recomputed calls from the multiplex PCR reads with MiXCR, one row per CDR3 protein. The sample consists of around 420,000 distinct CDR3 sequences, roughly 13% of them appearing once. Material: blood. The sequence was collected from a woman under 30 with Graves' hyperthyroidism.

CDR3 region: CASRTQGTDTQYF. The CDR3 nucleotides are TGTGCCAGCAGGACCCAGGGAACAGATACGCAGTATTTT. The chain uses TRBV28 and TRBJ2-3; maybe TRBD1 (5 bases). Germline-derived CDR1 and CDR2 are MDHEN and SYDVKM. CDR3 length: 13 amino acids. V lost 6 bases, J lost 3 bases, and 10 bases lay in between.